Here is one T cell receptor beta chain with its context. Its antigen is not known. The source of the sample is a study of cytomegalovirus exposure and HLA in healthy donors. Study observations and caveats: Most TCR sequences showed up rarely, but some public TCRs showed up in many donors. The finding came from a later analysis; first-cohort TCR clusters tended to co-occur in the 120 or so validation repertoires.

J was trimmed by 6 bases and V by 5 bases; bases with no gene match: 8. This CDR3 is built from 16 residues. Germline V gives CDR1 SNHLY, CDR2 FYNNEI. Sequencing used immunoSEQ multiplex PCR; TCRdb keeps in-frame clones, though not all of them. Altogether 300,000 to 400,000 clones are present, 86% being singletons, with the ten largest covering approximately 0.8%. The source is a woman between 18 and 29 years old in good health and CMV-seronegative. The chain carries TRBV2 and TRBJ2-7; 15 nucleotides agree with TRBD2. Sequences were obtained from PBMCs. The CDR3 DNA sequence: TGTGCCAGCAGTCGGACTAGCGGGAGGGCCCTTCTCGAGCAGTACTTC. Protein product: CASSRTSGRALLEQYF.